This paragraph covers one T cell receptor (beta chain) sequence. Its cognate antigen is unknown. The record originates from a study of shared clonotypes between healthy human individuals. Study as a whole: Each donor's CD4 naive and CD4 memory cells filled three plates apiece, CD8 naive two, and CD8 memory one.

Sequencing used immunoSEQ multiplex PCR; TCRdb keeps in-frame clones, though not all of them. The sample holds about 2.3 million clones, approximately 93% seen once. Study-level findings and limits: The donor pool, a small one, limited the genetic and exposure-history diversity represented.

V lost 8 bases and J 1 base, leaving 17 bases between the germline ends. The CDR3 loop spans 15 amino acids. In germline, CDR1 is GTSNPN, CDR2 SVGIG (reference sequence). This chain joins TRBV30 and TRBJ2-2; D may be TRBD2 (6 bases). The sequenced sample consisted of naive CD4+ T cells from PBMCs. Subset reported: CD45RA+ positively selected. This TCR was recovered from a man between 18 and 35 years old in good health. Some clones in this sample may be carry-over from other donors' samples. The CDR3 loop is CARWVGGVNTGELFF. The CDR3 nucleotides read TGTGCCCGATGGGTCGGCGGGGTGAACACCGGGGAGCTGTTTTTT.